The 24 T cell receptor beta chains below all came from one sample that was sequenced in a study of blood T cell repertoires in COVID-19. Generated by immunoSEQ multiplex PCR, the TCRdb table keeps only in-frame clones and is missing some. The sample contains 400,000 to 500,000 clones, 88% of which appear only once. The sample was PBMCs or T cells enriched from blood (not recorded which). Receptor source: a woman between 18 and 29 years old who had been exposed to COVID-19.

The chain uses TRBV9 and TRBJ1-3, with TRBD1 identical over 10 bases. The CDR3 has 19 residues. Germline V CDR1 and CDR2: SGDLS, YYNGEE. J lost 0 bases, V lost 3 bases, and 12 bases had no gene match. The DNA of the CDR3 is TGTGCCAGCAGCGAGAGGACAGGGGGGGACTCTTACTCTGGAAACACCATATATTTT. This codes for CASSERTGGDSYSGNTIYF.

The J gene is TRBJ2-2, the V gene TRBV28, with D perhaps TRBD1 (6 bases). This CDR3 comprises 13 residues. Trimming shortened V by 8 bases and J by 6 bases, and 13 bases separated the two germline ends. From germline, CDR1 is MDHEN and CDR2 SYDVKM. The CDR3 loop is CASRGWGPGELFF. As DNA, the CDR3 is TGTGCCAGCCGGGGATGGGGGCCCGGGGAGCTGTTTTTT.

This clone was observed a handful of times. The chain combines TRBV3-1 (or the pseudogene TRBV3-2) with TRBJ1-2; D is ambiguous. The CDR3 sequence is 14 residues long. CDR1 and CDR2 (germline): LGHDT, YNNKEL (reference sequence). Trimming stripped 1 base from V and 4 bases from J, with 10 bases between. This CDR3 reads CASSQGAGAYGYTF. CDR3 bases: TGTGCCAGCAGCCAAGGGGCGGGCGCCTATGGCTACACCTTC.

V is TRBV2 and J is TRBJ2-2, with TRBD1 identical over 7 bases. V was pared by 6 bases and J by 2 bases, with 3 bases of the junction left unmatched. Germline loops: CDR1 SNHLY, CDR2 FYNNEI. CDR3 length equals 14 residues. CDR3 sequence reads: CASSGQANTGELFF. The CDR3, as DNA: TGTGCCAGCAGCGGACAGGCTAACACCGGGGAGCTGTTTTTT.

This sequence joins TRBV5-1 and TRBJ1-2, with D hard to call. Germline CDR1 is SGHRS and CDR2 is YFSETQ. The V and J ends lost 1 base and 4 bases respectively, with 11 bases between them. This CDR3 comprises 14 residues. The CDR3 loop reads CASSLNLDGYGYTF. CDR3 bases: TGCGCCAGCAGCTTGAATCTAGATGGCTATGGCTACACCTTC.

This clone was counted between two and nine times. The genes are TRBV25-1 and TRBJ1-1, with D maybe TRBD1 (6 bases). Germline lookup yields CDR1 MGHDK and CDR2 SYGVNS. The CDR3 consists of 14 residues. Trimming left V 4 bases short and J 3 bases short, with 12 bases between. CDR3: CASSGAGAYTEAFF. The DNA of the CDR3 is TGTGCCAGCAGTGGCGCAGGGGCGTACACTGAAGCTTTCTTT.

The rearrangement joins TRBV28 to TRBJ1-1, with 7 bases fitting TRBD1. J gave up 10 bases and V 4 bases, and 12 bases lay outside the gene matches. Looked up from germline, CDR1 is MDHEN and CDR2 is SYDVKM. CDR3 length equals 14 residues. The CDR3 DNA reads as TGTGCCAGCAGTTCCACGACAGGGACGCTCGGAGCTTTCTTT. It translates to CASSSTTGTLGAFF.

The chain uses TRBV28 and TRBJ2-5; tentative D call: TRBD2 (6 bases). Germline CDR1 reads MDHEN; CDR2 reads SYDVKM. The CDR3 consists of 14 residues. Trimming took 7 bases from V and 5 from J, leaving 17 bases between them. Here the CDR3 reads CASTLHAGRETQYF. The CDR3 nucleotides read TGTGCCAGCACCCTACACGCGGGGAGGGAGACCCAGTACTTC.

This sequence joins TRBV11-2 and TRBJ2-2; no clear D gene. The CDR3 consists of 14 residues. V was cut by 0 bases and J by 3 bases, with 5 bases left in between. Germline V gene sequence: CDR1 SGHAT, CDR2 FQNNGV. Written as DNA, the CDR3 is TGTGCCAGCAGCTTAGATCCTGACACCGGGGAGCTGTTTTTT. It yields the protein CASSLDPDTGELFF. Looking up the rest from reference TRBV11-2 and TRBJ2-2 gives the full variable domain: EAGVAQSPRYKIIEKRQSVAFWCNPISGHATLYWYQQILGQGPKLLIQFQNNGVVDDSQLPKDRFSAERLKGVDSTLKIQPAKLEDSAVYLCASSLDPDTGELFFGEGSRLTVL.

The chain couples TRBV6-5 to TRBJ2-7; 15 bases are shared with TRBD2. The V and J ends lost 2 bases and 13 bases, in that order; junction bases with no gene match: 9. The CDR3 covers 15 residues. Germline V gene sequence: CDR1 MNHEY, CDR2 SVGAGI. CDR3 DNA: TGTGCCAGCAGTTACGATAGGACTAGCGGGAGGGCCCGATACTTC. Its protein product is CASSYDRTSGRARYF.

The gene calls are TRBV7-8 and TRBJ2-7; D call uncertain. The CDR3 spans 14 residues. Germline CDR1 reads SGHVS; CDR2 reads FQNEAQ. Deletions cut 1 base from V and 0 bases from J, with 7 bases between. As DNA, the CDR3 is TGTGCCAGCAGCTTAGGCTCAGGCTCCTACGAGCAGTACTTC. As protein: CASSLGSGSYEQYF.

This clone has just one count. This rearrangement joins TRBV18 to TRBJ2-5, with 7 nucleotides matching TRBD1. Losses at the gene ends were 4 bases for V and 0 bases for J; bases not matched to a gene: 11. Germline V gene lookup returns CDR1 KGHSH and CDR2 LQKENI. The CDR3 contains 17 residues. DNA for the CDR3: TGTGCCAGCTCACTCAGAACAGGGGTACGCGACCAAGAGACCCAGTACTTC. It translates to CASSLRTGVRDQETQYF.

The chain joins TRBV5-1 to TRBJ2-7; 9 positions match TRBD2. The CDR3 totals 15 residues. V lost 3 bases to trimming and J lost 5 bases; unmatched junction nucleotides: 9. CDR1 SGHRS and CDR2 YFSETQ come from the germline V gene. The CDR3, as DNA: TGCGCCAGCAGCTCTGCGACTAGCGGAGGGGACGAGCAGTACTTC. Amino acid sequence: CASSSATSGGDEQYF.

The chain uses TRBV25-1 and TRBJ1-3; tentative D call: TRBD1 (6 bases). The V end was cut by 3 bases, the J end by 0 bases, with 15 bases between. Germline-derived CDR1 and CDR2 are MGHDK and SYGVNS. The CDR3 runs 17 residues. This chain's CDR3 is CASSDFSQGTSGNTIYF. CDR3 sequence (DNA): TGTGCCAGCAGTGACTTCTCTCAGGGGACCTCTGGAAACACCATATATTTT.

The chain links TRBV19 to TRBJ1-4; TRBD1 matches at 10 bases. Germline V gene lookup returns CDR1 LNHDA and CDR2 SQIVND (reference sequence). The CDR3 covers 15 residues. With V trimmed by 3 bases and J by 8 bases, 6 bases remained unmatched. Written as DNA, the CDR3 is TGTGCCAGTAGTATCCCCTGGACAGGGGGGGAAAAACTGTTTTTT. Translation: CASSIPWTGGEKLFF. Together with reference TRBV19 and TRBJ1-4, the CDR3 gives the full variable domain: DGGITQSPKYLFRKEGQNVTLSCEQNLNHDAMYWYRQDPGQGLRLIYYSQIVNDFQKGDIAEGYSVSREKKESFPLTVTSAQKNPTAFYLCASSIPWTGGEKLFFGSGTQLSVL.

The rearrangement links TRBV9 to TRBJ2-3, with 7 bases matching TRBD2. CDR3 length: 14 amino acids. The V gene end was trimmed by 3 bases and the J gene end by 2 bases; junction bases not matched to a gene: 3. Germline CDR1 reads SGDLS; CDR2 reads YYNGEE. The CDR3 region is CASSATSDTDTQYF. The CDR3 DNA follows: TGTGCCAGCAGCGCAACTAGCGACACAGATACGCAGTATTTT.

CDR3 region: CASLDRGRDSYNEQFF. Here the CDR3 DNA reads TGTGCCAGTCTGGACAGGGGGAGGGACTCCTACAATGAGCAGTTCTTC. The chain carries TRBV18 and TRBJ2-1; 10 positions agree with TRBD1. The CDR3 runs 16 residues. The germline V gene encodes CDR1 KGHSH and CDR2 LQKENI. V shed 9 bases, J shed 0 bases, and the junction held 8 bases outside the gene matches.

The chain employs TRBV19 and TRBJ2-7; 8 bases match TRBD1. Germline assignment: CDR1 LNHDA and CDR2 SQIVND (reference sequence). V lost 1 base to trimming and J lost 2 bases; unmatched junction nucleotides: 1. CDR3 size: 14 residues. The CDR3 sequence: CASSIAQGAYEQYF. The CDR3, as DNA: TGTGCCAGTAGTATAGCACAGGGGGCCTACGAGCAGTACTTC.

The rearrangement uses TRBV4-1 and TRBJ2-3; a weak D match, TRBD2 (5 bases). Trimming took 2 bases from V and 0 from J, leaving 9 bases between them. The CDR3 length is 15 residues. The V gene's germline CDR1 is MGHRA and CDR2 YSYEKL. CDR3 DNA: TGCGCCAGCAGCCAAATAGGAGGAAGCACAGATACGCAGTATTTT. The encoded protein is CASSQIGGSTDTQYF.

The chain has TRBV2 and TRBJ2-3, with 10 bases that match TRBD1. The germline gives CDR1 SNHLY, CDR2 FYNNEI. V lost 4 bases to trimming and J lost 6 bases; unmatched junction nucleotides: 10. The CDR3 is 16 residues long. CDR3 region: CASSVVETGGRDTQYF. Written as DNA, the CDR3 is TGTGCCAGCAGTGTAGTGGAGACAGGGGGCAGGGATACGCAGTATTTT.

The genes are TRBV12-2 and TRBJ1-1; no check of the table's D call, TRBD1, against the DNA was made. TRBV12-2 is marked as a pseudogene. CDR3 length: 19 residues. The DNA for the CDR3 is TGTGCAAGTCGCCCTAAGGGACAGCCGCAGATCGAACTGAACACTGAAGCTTTCTTT. Amino acids: CASRPKGQPQIELNTEAFF.

The rearrangement joins TRBV28 to TRBJ2-2; TRBD2 is a possible D gene (5 bases). Per germline, CDR1 MDHEN and CDR2 SYDVKM. The CDR3 is 14 residues long. V lost 10 bases and J lost 5, with 17 bases in between. The chain's CDR3 is CATPKRAGTGELFF. The CDR3 region has the DNA TGTGCCACCCCTAAGAGGGCCGGAACCGGGGAGCTGTTTTTT.

The chain is built from TRBV5-6 and TRBJ1-2, with TRBD1 identical over 7 bases. CDR1 and CDR2 (germline): SGHDT, YYEEEE. The CDR3 spans 15 residues. V shed 0 bases and J 4 bases; nucleotides not matched to a gene: 6. CDR3 region: CASSLAGGRSYGYTF. For the CDR3, the DNA is TGTGCCAGCAGCTTGGCAGGGGGTCGTAGCTATGGCTACACCTTC.

The rearrangement links TRBV30 to TRBJ1-3, with D unclear. V was shortened by 5 bases and J by 4 bases, with 9 bases between the two germline ends. The CDR3 has 12 residues. Germline V gene lookup returns CDR1 GTSNPN and CDR2 SVGIG (reference sequence). In DNA form, the CDR3 reads TGTGCCTGGCAAGGACTCGGAAACACCATATATTTT. Residues: CAWQGLGNTIYF.